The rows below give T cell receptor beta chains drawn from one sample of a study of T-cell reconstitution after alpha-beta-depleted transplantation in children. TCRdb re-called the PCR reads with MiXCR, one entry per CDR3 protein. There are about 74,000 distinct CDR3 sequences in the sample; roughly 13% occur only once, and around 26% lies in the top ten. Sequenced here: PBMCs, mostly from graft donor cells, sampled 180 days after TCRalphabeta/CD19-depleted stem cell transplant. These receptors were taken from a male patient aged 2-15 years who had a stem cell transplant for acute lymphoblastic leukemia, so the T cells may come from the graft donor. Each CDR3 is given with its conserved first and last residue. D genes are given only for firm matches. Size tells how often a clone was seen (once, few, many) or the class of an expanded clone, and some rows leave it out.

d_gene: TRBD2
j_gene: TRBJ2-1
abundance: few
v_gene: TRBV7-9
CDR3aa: CASSTSGRARNEQFF
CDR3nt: TGTGCCAGCAGCACTAGCGGGAGGGCTCGGAATGAGCAGTTCTTC

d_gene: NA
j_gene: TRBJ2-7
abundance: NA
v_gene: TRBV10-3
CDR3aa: CAISPDPSRSYEQYF
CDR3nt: TGTGCCATCAGCCCCGACCCTTCCCGCTCCTACGAGCAGTACTTC

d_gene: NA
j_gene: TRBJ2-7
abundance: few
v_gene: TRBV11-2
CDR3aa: CASTLGGRVEQYF
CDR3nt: TGTGCCAGCACCTTGGGGGGCAGGGTCGAGCAGTACTTC

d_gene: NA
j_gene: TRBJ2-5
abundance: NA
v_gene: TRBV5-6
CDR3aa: CASSLWVVEETQYF
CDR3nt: TGTGCCAGCAGCTTGTGGGTGGTAGAAGAGACCCAGTACTTC

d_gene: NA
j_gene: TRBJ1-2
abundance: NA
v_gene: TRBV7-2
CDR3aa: CASSLVPVYTF
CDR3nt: TGTGCCAGCAGCTTAGTTCCGGTCTACACCTTC

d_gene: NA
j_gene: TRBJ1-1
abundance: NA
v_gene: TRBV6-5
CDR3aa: CASSSRERNTEAFF
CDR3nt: TGTGCCAGCAGTTCCCGGGAGAGGAACACTGAAGCTTTCTTT

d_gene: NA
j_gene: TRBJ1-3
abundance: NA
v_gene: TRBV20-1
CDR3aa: CSASHRATGNTIYF
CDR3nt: TGCAGTGCTAGCCACAGGGCGACTGGAAACACCATATATTTT

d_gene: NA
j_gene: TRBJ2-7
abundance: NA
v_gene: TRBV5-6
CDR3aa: CASSLSQLYYEQYF
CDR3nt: TGTGCCAGCAGCTTGTCTCAACTTTACTACGAGCAGTACTTC

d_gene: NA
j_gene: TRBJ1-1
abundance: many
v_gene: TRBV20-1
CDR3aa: CSASFAVPGKAFF
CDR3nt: TGCAGTGCTAGTTTCGCAGTCCCGGGAAAAGCTTTCTTT

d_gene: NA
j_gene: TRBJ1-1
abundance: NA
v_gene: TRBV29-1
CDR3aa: CSVDGGNTEAFF
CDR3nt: TGCAGCGTTGATGGGGGGAACACTGAAGCTTTCTTT

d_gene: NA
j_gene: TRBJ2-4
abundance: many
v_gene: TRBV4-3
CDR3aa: CASSQDDSNIQYF
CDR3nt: TGCGCCAGCAGCCAAGATGACAGTAACATTCAGTACTTC

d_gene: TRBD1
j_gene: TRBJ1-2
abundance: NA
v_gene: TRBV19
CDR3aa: CASSIRDRSNYGDTF
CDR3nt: TGTGCCAGTAGTATACGGGACAGGTCTAACTATGGCGACACCTTC

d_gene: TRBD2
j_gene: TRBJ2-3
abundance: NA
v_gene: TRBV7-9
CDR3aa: CASSPALAGGDTDTQYF
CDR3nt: TGTGCCAGCAGCCCGGCACTAGCGGGAGGAGACACAGATACGCAGTATTTT

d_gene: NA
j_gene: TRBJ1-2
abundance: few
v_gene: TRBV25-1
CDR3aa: CASSETTVLHYGYTF
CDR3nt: TGTGCCAGCAGTGAAACCACAGTCCTTCACTATGGCTACACCTTC

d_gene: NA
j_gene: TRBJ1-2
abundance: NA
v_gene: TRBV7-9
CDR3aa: CASSFAGANYGYTF
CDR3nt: TGTGCCAGCAGTTTCGCGGGAGCTAACTATGGCTACACCTTC